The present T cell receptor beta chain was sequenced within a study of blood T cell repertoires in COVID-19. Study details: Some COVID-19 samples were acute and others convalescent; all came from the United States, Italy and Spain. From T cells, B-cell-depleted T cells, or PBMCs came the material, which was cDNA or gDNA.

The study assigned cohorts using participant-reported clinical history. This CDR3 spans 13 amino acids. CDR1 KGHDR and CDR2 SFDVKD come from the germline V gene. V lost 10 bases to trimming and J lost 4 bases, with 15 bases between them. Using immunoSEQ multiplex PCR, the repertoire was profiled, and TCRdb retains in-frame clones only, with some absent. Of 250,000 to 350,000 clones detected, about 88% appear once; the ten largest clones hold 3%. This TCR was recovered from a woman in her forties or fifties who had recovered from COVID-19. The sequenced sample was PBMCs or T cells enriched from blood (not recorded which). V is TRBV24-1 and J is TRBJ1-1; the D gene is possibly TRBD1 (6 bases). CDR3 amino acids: CATTGGQGTEAFF. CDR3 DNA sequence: TGTGCCACGACCGGGGGGCAAGGCACTGAAGCTTTCTTT.